This T cell receptor (beta chain) originates from a study of blood T cell repertoires in COVID-19. Looking at the study overall: In each case, the material was cDNA or gDNA derived from T cells, B-cell-depleted T cells, or PBMCs.

Using immunoSEQ multiplex PCR, the repertoire was profiled, and TCRdb retains in-frame clones only, with some absent. Among some 90,000 clones listed, around 87% were seen once. CDR3 length: 15 residues. CDR1 is SGHDT, CDR2 YYEEEE, per germline. Trimming at V came to 0 bases and at J to 3 bases, leaving 3 bases not matched to a gene. The receptor was derived from a woman over 75 with active or convalescent COVID-19. Sequencing input: peripheral blood. The chain links TRBV5-6 to TRBJ2-5; 9 bases fit TRBD1. In nucleotides, the CDR3 is TGTGCCAGCAGCTTGGAACAGGGGGCTAAAGAGACCCAGTACTTC. Translating it yields CASSLEQGAKETQYF.